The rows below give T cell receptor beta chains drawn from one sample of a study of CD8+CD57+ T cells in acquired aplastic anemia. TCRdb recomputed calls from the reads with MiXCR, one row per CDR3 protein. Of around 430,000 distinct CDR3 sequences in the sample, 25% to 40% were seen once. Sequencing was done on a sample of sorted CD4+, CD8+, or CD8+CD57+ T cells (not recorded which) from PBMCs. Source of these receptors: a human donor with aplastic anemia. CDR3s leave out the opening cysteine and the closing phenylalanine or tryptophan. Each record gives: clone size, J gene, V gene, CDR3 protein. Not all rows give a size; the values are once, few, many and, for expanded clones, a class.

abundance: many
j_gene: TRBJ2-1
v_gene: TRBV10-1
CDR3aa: ASSAYVGNEQF

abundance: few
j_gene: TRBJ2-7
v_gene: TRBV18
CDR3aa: ASSPLPGQHSYEQY

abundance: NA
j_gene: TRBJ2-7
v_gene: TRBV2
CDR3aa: ASSEGREQY

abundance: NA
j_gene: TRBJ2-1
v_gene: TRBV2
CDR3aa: ASSHGAVRGQMGNEQF

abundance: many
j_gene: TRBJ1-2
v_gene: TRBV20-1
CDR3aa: SAHGGVPTGYT

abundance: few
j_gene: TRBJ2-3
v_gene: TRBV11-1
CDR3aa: ASSLGQDGTDTQY

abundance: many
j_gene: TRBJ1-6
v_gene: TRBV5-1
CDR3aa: ASSLEVTIGSPLH

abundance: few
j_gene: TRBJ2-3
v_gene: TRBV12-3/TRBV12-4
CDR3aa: ASSLKFQREDSTDTQY

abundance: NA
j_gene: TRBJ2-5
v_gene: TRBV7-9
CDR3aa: ASSLGRTGIQETQY

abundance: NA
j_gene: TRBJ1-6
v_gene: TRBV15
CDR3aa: ATSSGGQDYSPLH

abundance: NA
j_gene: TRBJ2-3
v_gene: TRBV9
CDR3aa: ASSGGLAADTQY

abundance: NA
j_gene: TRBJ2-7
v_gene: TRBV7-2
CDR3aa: ASSSMDRGLYEQY

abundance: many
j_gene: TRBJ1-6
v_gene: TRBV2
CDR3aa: ASSEALREDSPLH

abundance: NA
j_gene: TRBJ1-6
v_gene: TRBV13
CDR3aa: ASTRSNNSPLH

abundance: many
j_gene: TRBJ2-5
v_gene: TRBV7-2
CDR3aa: ASSWGLQETQY

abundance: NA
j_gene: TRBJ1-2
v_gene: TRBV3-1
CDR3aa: ASRQEFGLGGGYT

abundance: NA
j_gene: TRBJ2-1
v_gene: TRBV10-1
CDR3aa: AGSSGGGSYNEQF

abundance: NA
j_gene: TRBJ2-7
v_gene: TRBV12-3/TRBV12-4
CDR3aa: ASSFVTGGSYEQY

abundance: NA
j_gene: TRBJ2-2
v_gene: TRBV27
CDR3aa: ASSLGTAYTGELF

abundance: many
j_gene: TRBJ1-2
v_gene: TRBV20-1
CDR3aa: SASPGTGERGYT

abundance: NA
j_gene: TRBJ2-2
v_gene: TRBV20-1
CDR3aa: SARVGSGRTGELF

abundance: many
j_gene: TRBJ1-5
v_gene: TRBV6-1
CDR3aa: ASSAQGWGNQPQH

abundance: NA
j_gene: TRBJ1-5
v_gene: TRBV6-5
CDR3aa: ASSYVSQPQH

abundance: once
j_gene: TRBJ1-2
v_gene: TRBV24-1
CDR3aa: ATSDFIDGAGGYT

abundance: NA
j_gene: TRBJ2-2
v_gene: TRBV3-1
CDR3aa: ASSQARAQPGELF

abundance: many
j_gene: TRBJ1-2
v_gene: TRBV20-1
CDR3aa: SADLRRDYGYT

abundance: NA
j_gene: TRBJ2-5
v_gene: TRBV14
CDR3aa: ASSGQGVGTQY

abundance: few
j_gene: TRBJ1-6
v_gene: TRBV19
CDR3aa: AGSDRGDSPLH

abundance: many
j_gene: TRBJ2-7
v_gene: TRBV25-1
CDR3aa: ASSDPRTDSYEQY

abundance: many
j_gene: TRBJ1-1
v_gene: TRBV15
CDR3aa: ATSRVSGTGYTEAF

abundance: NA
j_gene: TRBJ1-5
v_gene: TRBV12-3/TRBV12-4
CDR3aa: ASSGQGESQPQH

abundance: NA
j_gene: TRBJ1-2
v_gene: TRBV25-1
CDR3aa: ASSYRGLNYGYT

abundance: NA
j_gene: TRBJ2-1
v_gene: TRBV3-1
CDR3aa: ASSQKGLAGYNEQF

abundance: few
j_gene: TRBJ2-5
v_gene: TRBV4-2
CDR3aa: ASSQGPGQKVAQY

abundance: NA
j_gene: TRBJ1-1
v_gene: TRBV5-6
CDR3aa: ASSLGLRGGEAF

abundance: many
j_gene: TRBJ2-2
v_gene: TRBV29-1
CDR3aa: SVAASGNTGELF

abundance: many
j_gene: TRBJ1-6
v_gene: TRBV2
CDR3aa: ASSPGQGKFSPLH

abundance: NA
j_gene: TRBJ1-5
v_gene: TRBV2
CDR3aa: ASAAGSHSNQPQH

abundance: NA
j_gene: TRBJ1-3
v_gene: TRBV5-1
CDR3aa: ASSLTGESGNTIY

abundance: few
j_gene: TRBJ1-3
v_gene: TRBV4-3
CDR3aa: ASSQVSTPGNTIY

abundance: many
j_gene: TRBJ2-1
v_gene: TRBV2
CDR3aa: ASSSYGQGTNEQF

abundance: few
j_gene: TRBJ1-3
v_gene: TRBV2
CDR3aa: ASSFNPGSGNTIY

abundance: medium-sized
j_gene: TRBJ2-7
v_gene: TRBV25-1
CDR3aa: ASSEGLAGVILDEQY

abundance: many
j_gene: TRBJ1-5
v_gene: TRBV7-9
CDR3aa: ASSSQGGPGQPQH

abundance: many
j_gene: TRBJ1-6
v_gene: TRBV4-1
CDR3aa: ASSQGQAPLSPLH

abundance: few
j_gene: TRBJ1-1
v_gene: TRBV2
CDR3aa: ASVVLGNTEAF

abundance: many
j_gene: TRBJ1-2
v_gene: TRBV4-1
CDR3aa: ASSQAGESYGYT

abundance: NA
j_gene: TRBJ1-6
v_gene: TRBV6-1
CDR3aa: ASSDAGQGGSPLH

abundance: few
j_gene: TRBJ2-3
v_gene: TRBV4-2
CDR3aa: ASSPGVAGTTDTQY

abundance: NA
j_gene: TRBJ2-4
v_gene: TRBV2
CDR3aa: ASIVDREKNIQY

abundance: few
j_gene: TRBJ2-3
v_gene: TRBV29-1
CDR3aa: SGGSTDTQY

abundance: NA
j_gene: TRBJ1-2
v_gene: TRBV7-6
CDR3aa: ASSPLRTDYGYT

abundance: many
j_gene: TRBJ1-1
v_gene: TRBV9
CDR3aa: ASSVGPQMNTEAF

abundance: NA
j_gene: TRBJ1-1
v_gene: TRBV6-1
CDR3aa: ASREPTRFAEAF

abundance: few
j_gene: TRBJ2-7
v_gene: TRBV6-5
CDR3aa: ASSSTTQAYEQY